Listed here are 28 T cell receptor beta chains from one sample, sequenced in a study of CD8 T cells in Susac syndrome. Reverse transcription used roughly 0.45 to 1 ug RNA and random hexamers. TCRdb re-analysed the immunoSEQ multiplex PCR reads in MiXCR, keeping a single row per CDR3 protein. The repertoire includes under 150,000 distinct CDR3 sequences, 85% to 95% of them detected once, and about 0.15% sits in the top ten. Input material: CD4+ T cells from PBMCs. These receptors were collected from a human donor with Susac syndrome.

This clonotype was seen only once. The chain combines TRBV18 with TRBJ2-5, with 13 bases lining up with TRBD2. After removal of 5 bases from V and 4 bases from J, the junction contained 4 bases not matched to a gene. Germline CDR1 and CDR2: KGHSH and LQKENI. The CDR3 has 15 amino acids. DNA for the CDR3: TGTGCCAGCTCAAGGACTAGCGGGAGCAGAGAGACCCAGTACTTC. This encodes CASSRTSGSRETQYF.

This chain's CDR3 is CSARVRNSYEAFF. As DNA, the CDR3 is TGCAGTGCTAGAGTCCGAAACAGCTATGAAGCTTTCTTT. The chain combines TRBV20-1 with TRBJ1-1; D uncertain. CDR3 length: 13 amino acids. Germline loops: CDR1 DFQATT, CDR2 SNEGSKA (reference sequence). V dropped 1 base and J dropped 7 bases, with 13 bases sitting between them.

The V and J genes are TRBV20-1 and TRBJ2-5; 7 nucleotides match TRBD2. V shed 5 bases, J shed 3 bases, and the junction held 9 bases outside the gene matches. Germline V gives CDR1 DFQATT, CDR2 SNEGSKA (reference sequence). This CDR3 comprises 14 residues. The CDR3 reads CSAPSELAKETQYF. CDR3 bases: TGCAGTGCTCCCTCGGAACTAGCGAAAGAGACCCAGTACTTC.

The V and J genes are TRBV12-3 or TRBV12-4 and TRBJ2-2; a possible D gene is TRBD1 (7 bases). V was cut by 8 bases and J by 3 bases, with 16 bases left in between. This CDR3 contains 15 residues. As DNA, the CDR3 is TGTGCCAGCGGTCCGGTCAGGGGGGACACCGGGGAGCTGTTTTTT. Its protein product is CASGPVRGDTGELFF.

This clonotype was counted a single time. The chain uses TRBV18 and TRBJ2-7; possible D gene TRBD2, 5 bases. Germline assignment: CDR1 KGHSH and CDR2 LQKENI. V lost 3 bases and J 1 base, leaving 7 bases between the germline ends. This CDR3 has 13 amino acids. CDR3 protein: CASSPGESYEQYF. The CDR3 DNA reads TGTGCCAGCTCACCCGGGGAATCCTACGAGCAGTACTTC.

The rearrangement joins TRBV12-3 or TRBV12-4 to TRBJ1-2; D is uncertain. V was trimmed by 3 bases and J by 3 bases, leaving 5 bases between them. This CDR3 region has 12 residues. DNA for the CDR3: TGTGCCAGCAGTTTTTTCGACTATGGCTACACCTTC. It codes for CASSFFDYGYTF.

This clonotype was found a few times. The chain links TRBV7-8 to TRBJ1-2; D is unresolved. The CDR3 extends over 13 amino acids. The germline V and J ends were trimmed by 1 base and 8 bases, with 11 bases remaining between them. Germline V CDR1 and CDR2: SGHVS, FQNEAQ. CDR3 region: CASSLVAREGYTF. The CDR3 nucleotides are TGTGCCAGCAGCTTAGTAGCCCGGGAGGGCTACACCTTC. Using reference TRBV7-8 and TRBJ1-2 for the parts outside the CDR3, the full variable domain is GAGVSQSPRYKVAKRGQDVALRCDPISGHVSLFWYQQALGQGPEFLTYFQNEAQLDKSGLPSDRFFAERPEGSVSTLKIQRTQQEDSAVYLCASSLVAREGYTFGSGTRLTVV.

In nucleotides, the CDR3 is TGTGCCAGCAGCCCACAGGGTCGCGGTGGCTACACCTTC. It yields the protein CASSPQGRGGYTF. The V gene is TRBV12-3 or TRBV12-4, the J gene TRBJ1-2; possible D gene TRBD1, 6 bases. V lost 6 bases to trimming and J lost 7 bases, with 15 bases between them. CDR3 length equals 13 residues.

V and J are TRBV30 and TRBJ1-2; 8 bases are shared with TRBD1. Losses at the gene ends were 2 bases for V and 8 bases for J; bases not matched to a gene: 7. This CDR3 is built from 13 residues. Germline V lookup: CDR1 GTSNPN, CDR2 SVGIG (reference sequence). CDR3 amino acids: CAWSHRTGWGYTF. The CDR3 nucleotides read TGTGCCTGGAGTCACAGGACAGGGTGGGGCTACACCTTC. The full variable domain, its missing parts supplied by reference TRBV30 and TRBJ1-2, is SQTIHQWPATLVQPVGSPLSLECTVEGTSNPNLYWYRQAAGRGLQLLFYSVGIGQISSEVPQNLSASRPQDRQFILSSKKLLLSDSGFYLCAWSHRTGWGYTFGSGTRLTVV.

The chain employs TRBV28 and TRBJ1-4; tentatively, D is TRBD1 (5 bases). The CDR3 is 16 amino acids. The ends were cut back, 3 bases at V and 0 bases at J, with 11 bases in the middle. Germline values: CDR1 MDHEN, CDR2 SYDVKM. The CDR3 nucleotides are TGTGCCAGCAGTTTGGCAGGGACCGCAACTAATGAAAAACTGTTTTTT. This sequence encodes CASSLAGTATNEKLFF.

This chain joins TRBV5-8 and TRBJ1-5, with D perhaps matching TRBD1 (6 bases). V dropped 9 bases and J dropped 0 bases, with 13 bases sitting between them. In germline, CDR1 is SGHTS, CDR2 YDEGEE. This CDR3 contains 14 residues. The CDR3 nucleotides read TGTGCCACCGGACAGCGAGATAGCAATCAGCCCCAGCATTTT. As protein: CATGQRDSNQPQHF.

V is TRBV6-5 and J is TRBJ1-2; 12 bases are a match to TRBD1. Losses at the gene ends were 2 bases for V and 6 bases for J; bases not matched to a gene: 1. CDR3 size: 14 residues. Germline V gene data show CDR1 as MNHEY and CDR2 as SVGAGI. The CDR3 region is CASSYGDRGHGYTF. The CDR3 nucleotides are TGTGCCAGCAGTTACGGGGACAGGGGGCATGGCTACACCTTC.

A single count supports this clonotype. The chain recombines TRBV19 with TRBJ1-2, with D perhaps matching TRBD1 (6 bases). This CDR3 is 13 amino acids long. Germline assignment: CDR1 LNHDA and CDR2 SQIVND (reference sequence). The germline V and J ends were trimmed by 7 bases and 2 bases, with 11 bases remaining between them. Here the CDR3 reads CASKNRENYGYTF. CDR3 in DNA: TGTGCCAGTAAAAACAGGGAGAACTATGGCTACACCTTC.

V gene TRBV28 combines with J gene TRBJ1-5; D remains unclear. The V end lost 8 bases, the J end lost 2 bases, and 10 bases lay between the germline ends. Germline loops: CDR1 MDHEN, CDR2 SYDVKM. There are 13 residues in the CDR3. Here the CDR3 reads CASASSGNQPQHF. As DNA, the CDR3 is TGTGCCAGCGCTTCCTCGGGCAATCAGCCCCAGCATTTT.

This clonotype occurred a few times. The rearrangement uses TRBV18 and TRBJ2-5; D is undetermined. V was clipped by 2 bases and J by 3 bases, with 7 bases between them. This CDR3 is 13 amino acids long. Germline V gene lookup returns CDR1 KGHSH and CDR2 LQKENI. CDR3 bases: TGTGCCAGCTCACCAGGTCGCAAAGAGACCCAGTACTTC. Amino acids: CASSPGRKETQYF. The variable domain in full, with the rest retrieved from reference TRBV18 and TRBJ2-5, is NAGVMQNPRHLVRRRGQEARLRCSPMKGHSHVYWYRQLPEEGLKFMVYLQKENIIDESGMPKERFSAEFPKEGPSILRIQQVVRGDSAAYFCASSPGRKETQYFGPGTRLLVL.

V is TRBV30 and J is TRBJ2-4; D ambiguous. Germline V gives CDR1 GTSNPN, CDR2 SVGIG (reference sequence). The CDR3 is made up of 14 amino acids. CDR3 in amino acids: CATTPGLAKNIQYF. Here the CDR3 DNA reads TGTGCAACCACTCCGGGCCTAGCCAAAAACATTCAGTACTTC.

In this sample, this clonotype turned up once. The chain uses TRBV7-9 and TRBJ1-1; D not resolved. With 4 bases removed from V and 3 bases from J, the gap between germline ends came to 3 bases. The CDR3 totals 11 residues. Germline V gene sequence: CDR1 SEHNR, CDR2 FQNEAQ (reference sequence). Here the CDR3 DNA reads TGTGCCAGCAGCTCGGACACTGAAGCTTTCTTT. The encoded protein is CASSSDTEAFF. Drawing the rest from reference TRBV7-9 and TRBJ1-1, the complete variable domain is DTGVSQNPRHKITKRGQNVTFRCDPISEHNRLYWYRQTLGQGPEFLTYFQNEAQLEKSRLLSDRFSAERPKGSFSTLEIQRTEQGDSAMYLCASSSDTEAFFGQGTRLTVV.

This chain links TRBV20-1 with TRBJ2-5; no clear D gene. Germline values: CDR1 DFQATT, CDR2 SNEGSKA (reference sequence). Trimming took 4 bases from V and 3 from J, leaving 6 bases between them. The CDR3 is made up of 11 amino acids. CDR3 bases: TGCAGTGCTACAGGAAAAGAGACCCAGTACTTC. Its translation is CSATGKETQYF.

The genes are TRBV12-3 or TRBV12-4 and TRBJ2-7; 13 nucleotides line up with TRBD2. The CDR3 consists of 16 residues. V lost 3 bases, J lost 2 bases, and 4 bases stayed unmatched. CDR3 amino acids: CASSFRGLAGAYEQYF. DNA for the CDR3: TGTGCCAGCAGTTTTCGAGGACTAGCGGGAGCCTACGAGCAGTACTTC.

The chain is built from TRBV27 and TRBJ1-6, with 7 bases identical to TRBD1. The V segment lost 5 bases and the J segment 5 bases; nucleotides outside the gene matches: 3. The germline gives CDR1 MNHEY, CDR2 SMNVEV (reference sequence). CDR3 size: 14 residues. CDR3 region: CASSTGTDNSPLHF. CDR3 coding DNA: TGTGCCAGCAGTACCGGGACAGATAATTCACCCCTCCACTTT.

This chain joins TRBV12-3 or TRBV12-4 and TRBJ1-4; 9 positions agree with TRBD1. With 3 bases clipped from V and 5 bases from J, the junction kept 1 base outside the gene matches. The CDR3 loop spans 14 amino acids. For the CDR3, the DNA is TGTGCCAGCAGTTTCGGGACAGGGAATGAAAAACTGTTTTTT. This translates into CASSFGTGNEKLFF.

The chain has TRBV12-3 or TRBV12-4 and TRBJ2-3; D may be TRBD1 (5 bases). Trimming removed 3 bases at V and 8 bases at J, with 18 bases between. The CDR3 length is 15 residues. The chain's CDR3 is CASSFSTVHQATQYF. In DNA, the CDR3 is TGTGCCAGCAGTTTCTCGACAGTGCATCAAGCTACGCAGTATTTT.

This clonotype occurred once. The chain carries TRBV14 and TRBJ1-2, with D tentatively TRBD1 (6 bases). Deletions cut 4 bases from V and 4 bases from J, with 13 bases between. Germline CDR1 reads SGHDN; CDR2 reads FVKESK. The CDR3 spans 14 residues. CDR3 sequence: CASSPGGAGYGYTF. As DNA, the CDR3 is TGTGCCAGCAGCCCTGGGGGGGCCGGCTATGGCTACACCTTC. Looking up the rest from reference TRBV14 and TRBJ1-2 gives the full variable domain: EAGVTQFPSHSVIEKGQTVTLRCDPISGHDNLYWYRRVMGKEIKFLLHFVKESKQDESGMPNNRFLAERTGGTYSTLKVQPAELEDSGVYFCASSPGGAGYGYTFGSGTRLTVV.

The chain combines TRBV4-2 with TRBJ2-5; D ambiguous. This CDR3 region has 15 residues. The V end was cut by 1 base, the J end by 5 bases, with 14 bases between. CDR1 LGHNA and CDR2 YNFKEQ come from the germline V gene. This chain's CDR3 is CASSQVSGSSETQYF. CDR3 in DNA: TGTGCCAGCAGCCAAGTTAGTGGGTCGTCGGAGACCCAGTACTTC.

The chain combines TRBV5-4 with TRBJ2-3; D gene ambiguous. Deletions cut 9 bases from V and 4 bases from J, with 9 bases between. The germline V gene encodes CDR1 SGHNT and CDR2 YYREEE (reference sequence). CDR3 size: 11 residues. CDR3 residues: CATSRADTQYF. The CDR3 region has the DNA TGTGCCACCTCCCGGGCAGATACGCAGTATTTT.

The chain joins TRBV9 to TRBJ2-1, with D uncertain. CDR1 is SGDLS and CDR2 is YYNGEE in the germline V gene. The V and J ends lost 4 bases and 8 bases respectively, with 13 bases between them. The CDR3 has 13 residues. The CDR3 DNA is TGTGCCAGCAGCTCCCTTGGGGTAGATGAGCAGTTCTTC. Amino acids: CASSSLGVDEQFF.

The V and J genes are TRBV12-3 or TRBV12-4 and TRBJ1-1; D not resolved. V lost 9 bases, J lost 5 bases, and 10 bases lay in between. CDR3 length equals 11 residues. In DNA form, the CDR3 reads TGTGCCAGTGGGCGCAGGACTGAAGCTTTCTTT. Its protein product is CASGRRTEAFF.

V and J are TRBV3-1 and TRBJ2-7, with TRBD1 matching 9 bases. CDR1 LGHDT and CDR2 YNNKEL come from the germline V gene (reference sequence). The length of the CDR3 is 13 residues. The V gene end was trimmed by 4 bases and the J gene end by 3 bases; junction bases not matched to a gene: 1. Here the CDR3 DNA reads TGTGCCAGCAGCCGGGGACAGGGCTACGAGCAGTACTTC. Translated: CASSRGQGYEQYF.